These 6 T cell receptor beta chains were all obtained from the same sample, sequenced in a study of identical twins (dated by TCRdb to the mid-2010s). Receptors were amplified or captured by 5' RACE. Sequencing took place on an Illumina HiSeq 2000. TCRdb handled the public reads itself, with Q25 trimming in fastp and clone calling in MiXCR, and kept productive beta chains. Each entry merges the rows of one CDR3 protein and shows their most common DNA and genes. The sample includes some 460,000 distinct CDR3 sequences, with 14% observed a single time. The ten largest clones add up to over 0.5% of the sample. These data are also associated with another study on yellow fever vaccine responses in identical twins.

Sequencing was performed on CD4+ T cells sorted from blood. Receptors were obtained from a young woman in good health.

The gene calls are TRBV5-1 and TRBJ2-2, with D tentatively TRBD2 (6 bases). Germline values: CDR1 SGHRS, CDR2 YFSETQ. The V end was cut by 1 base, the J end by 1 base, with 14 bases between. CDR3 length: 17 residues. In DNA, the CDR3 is TGCGCCAGCAGCTTGTACCTGGTGCGGGAGAACACCGGGGAGCTGTTTTTT. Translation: CASSLYLVRENTGELFF.

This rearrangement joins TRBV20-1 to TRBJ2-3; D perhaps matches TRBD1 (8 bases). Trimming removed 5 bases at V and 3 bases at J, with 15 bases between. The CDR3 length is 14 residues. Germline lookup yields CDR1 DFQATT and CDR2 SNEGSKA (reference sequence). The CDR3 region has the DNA TGCAGTGCTCCTACAGGGGGGGGGACAGATACGCAGTATTTT. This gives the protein CSAPTGGGTDTQYF.

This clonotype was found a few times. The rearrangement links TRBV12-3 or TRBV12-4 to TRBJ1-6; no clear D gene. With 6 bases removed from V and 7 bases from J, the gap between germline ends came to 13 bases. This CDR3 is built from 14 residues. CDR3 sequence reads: CASRARAPNSPLHF. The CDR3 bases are TGTGCCAGCAGGGCCCGGGCCCCGAATTCACCCCTCCACTTT.

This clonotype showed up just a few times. For the CDR3, the DNA is TGCGCCAGCAGCACGTCGGGGCACTTAGCGCACGAGCAGTACTTC. This codes for CASSTSGHLAHEQYF. V is TRBV5-1 and J is TRBJ2-7; either TRBD1 or TRBD2 may fit D (5 bases each). Trimming removed 4 bases from V and 5 bases from J, with 19 bases in between. In germline, CDR1 is SGHRS, CDR2 YFSETQ. The CDR3 spans 15 residues. Full variable domain (outside the CDR3, taken from reference TRBV5-1 and TRBJ2-7): KAGVTQTPRYLIKTRGQQVTLSCSPISGHRSVSWYQQTPGQGLQFLFEYFSETQRNKGNFPGRFSGRQFSNSRSEMNVSTLELGDSALYLCASSTSGHLAHEQYFGPGTRLTVT.

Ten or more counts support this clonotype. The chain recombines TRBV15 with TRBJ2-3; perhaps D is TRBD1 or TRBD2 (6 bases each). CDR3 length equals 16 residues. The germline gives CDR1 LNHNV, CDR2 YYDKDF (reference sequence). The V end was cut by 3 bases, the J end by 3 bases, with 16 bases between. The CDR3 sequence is CATSSSRVGGTDTQYF. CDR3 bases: TGTGCCACCAGCAGCTCCCGGGTAGGGGGGACAGATACGCAGTATTTT.

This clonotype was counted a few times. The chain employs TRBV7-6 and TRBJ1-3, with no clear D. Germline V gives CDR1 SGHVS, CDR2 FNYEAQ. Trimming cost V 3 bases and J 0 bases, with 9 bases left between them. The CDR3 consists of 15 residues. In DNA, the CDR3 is TGTGCCAGCAGCTTTAAACTGAGCTCTGGAAACACCATATATTTT. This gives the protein CASSFKLSSGNTIYF.